These T cell receptor beta chains were read from a single sample in a study of cytomegalovirus exposure and HLA in healthy donors. Method: immunoSEQ multiplex PCR; TCRdb's copy keeps in-frame clones and lacks some. Here the sample spans about 100,000 clones, about 70% being singletons. Sequenced sample: PBMCs. These receptors were taken from a woman between 18 and 29 years old in good health and CMV-seropositive. Both conserved end residues are part of each CDR3. A D gene is named only where the DNA matches it firmly. Clone sizes are given selectively: once, few, many, or a class where the clone is expanded.

clone size: few
V gene: TRBV6-1
J gene: TRBJ2-7
D gene: TRBD1
CDR3 protein: CASDRQGTYEQYF
CDR3 DNA: TGTGCCAGCGACAGACAGGGAACCTACGAGCAGTACTTC

clone size: few
V gene: TRBV11-3
J gene: TRBJ2-1
D gene: TRBD2
CDR3 protein: CASSPTSTSGSSNEQFF
CDR3 DNA: TGTGCCAGCAGCCCTACCTCGACTAGCGGGAGCTCCAATGAGCAGTTCTTC

clone size: NA
V gene: TRBV27
J gene: TRBJ2-5
D gene: NA
CDR3 protein: CASSCTRGQETQYF
CDR3 DNA: TGTGCCAGCAGTTGCACCAGGGGCCAAGAGACCCAGTACTTC

clone size: NA
V gene: TRBV29-1
J gene: TRBJ2-3
D gene: TRBD2
CDR3 protein: CSVESRLAGVTDTQYF
CDR3 DNA: TGCAGCGTTGAAAGTAGGTTAGCGGGCGTCACAGATACGCAGTATTTT

clone size: NA
V gene: TRBV6-5
J gene: TRBJ1-3
D gene: TRBD1
CDR3 protein: CASSYSGTGSGNTIYF
CDR3 DNA: TGTGCCAGCAGTTACTCCGGGACAGGGTCTGGAAACACCATATATTTT

clone size: NA
V gene: TRBV5-1
J gene: TRBJ2-7
D gene: TRBD2
CDR3 protein: CASSLTGGYEQYF
CDR3 DNA: TGCGCCAGCAGCTTGACGGGAGGCTACGAGCAGTACTTC

clone size: NA
V gene: TRBV9
J gene: TRBJ2-4
D gene: TRBD2
CDR3 protein: CASSVDALAGENIQYF
CDR3 DNA: TGTGCCAGCAGCGTGGATGCGCTAGCGGGGGAAAACATTCAGTACTTC

clone size: NA
V gene: TRBV5-1
J gene: TRBJ1-2
D gene: NA
CDR3 protein: CASSLTNEYFNYGYTF
CDR3 DNA: TGCGCCAGCAGCCTGACTAACGAGTACTTTAACTATGGCTACACCTTC

clone size: NA
V gene: TRBV5-4
J gene: TRBJ2-1
D gene: TRBD2
CDR3 protein: CASSHTSASSYNEQFF
CDR3 DNA: TGTGCCAGCAGCCATACTAGCGCGAGCTCCTACAATGAGCAGTTCTTC

clone size: NA
V gene: TRBV4-1
J gene: TRBJ2-7
D gene: TRBD1
CDR3 protein: CASSSGQGYEQYF
CDR3 DNA: TGCGCCAGCAGCTCGGGACAGGGGTACGAGCAGTACTTC

clone size: NA
V gene: TRBV25-1
J gene: TRBJ2-1
D gene: NA
CDR3 protein: CASSEGRDSPFNEQFF
CDR3 DNA: TGTGCCAGCAGTGAGGGTAGGGACTCACCCTTCAATGAGCAGTTCTTC

clone size: NA
V gene: TRBV6-5
J gene: TRBJ2-7
D gene: TRBD1
CDR3 protein: CASSYGQGAGEQYF
CDR3 DNA: TGTGCCAGCAGTTACGGGCAGGGGGCAGGGGAGCAGTACTTC

clone size: NA
V gene: TRBV10-3
J gene: TRBJ1-2
D gene: NA
CDR3 protein: CAISESKLGSQDGYTF
CDR3 DNA: TGTGCCATCAGTGAGTCGAAGCTCGGCAGCCAGGATGGCTACACCTTC

clone size: NA
V gene: TRBV7-9
J gene: TRBJ2-5
D gene: TRBD2
CDR3 protein: CASSLGGGQETQYF
CDR3 DNA: TGTGCCAGCAGCTTAGGGGGGGGCCAAGAGACCCAGTACTTC

clone size: NA
V gene: TRBV12-5
J gene: TRBJ2-2
D gene: TRBD1
CDR3 protein: CASRGQGDTGELFF
CDR3 DNA: TGTGCTAGTCGGGGACAGGGTGACACCGGGGAGCTGTTTTTT

clone size: NA
V gene: TRBV4-3
J gene: TRBJ1-1
D gene: TRBD1
CDR3 protein: CASSQRQGSMAFF
CDR3 DNA: TGCGCCAGCAGCCAGAGACAGGGGAGTATGGCTTTCTTT

clone size: NA
V gene: TRBV6-1
J gene: TRBJ2-3
D gene: NA
CDR3 protein: CASSEVGRTDTQYF
CDR3 DNA: TGTGCCAGCAGTGAGGTGGGGAGAACAGATACGCAGTATTTT

clone size: few
V gene: TRBV30
J gene: TRBJ1-3
D gene: NA
CDR3 protein: CAWSVLGNTIYF
CDR3 DNA: TGTGCCTGGAGTGTACTGGGAAACACCATATATTTT

clone size: NA
V gene: TRBV2
J gene: TRBJ1-5
D gene: NA
CDR3 protein: CASSDWRSVGQPQHF
CDR3 DNA: TGTGCCAGCAGTGATTGGCGGAGCGTAGGTCAGCCCCAGCATTTT

clone size: NA
V gene: TRBV14
J gene: TRBJ2-7
D gene: TRBD2
CDR3 protein: CASSVAGDSYEQYF
CDR3 DNA: TGTGCCAGCAGCGTCGCGGGAGACTCCTACGAGCAGTACTTC

clone size: once
V gene: TRBV4-1
J gene: TRBJ2-1
D gene: TRBD1
CDR3 protein: CASSQGQGMSEQFF
CDR3 DNA: TGCGCCAGCAGCCAAGGACAGGGTATGAGTGAGCAGTTCTTC

clone size: NA
V gene: TRBV7-9
J gene: TRBJ2-1
D gene: TRBD2
CDR3 protein: CASSLSLGGSVYNEQFF
CDR3 DNA: TGTGCCAGCAGCTTATCATTGGGCGGGAGTGTTTACAATGAGCAGTTCTTC

clone size: NA
V gene: TRBV18
J gene: TRBJ2-5
D gene: NA
CDR3 protein: CASSPPGLKAVETQYF
CDR3 DNA: TGTGCCAGCTCACCCCCGGGCCTTAAAGCGGTGGAGACCCAGTACTTC

clone size: NA
V gene: TRBV15
J gene: TRBJ2-1
D gene: NA
CDR3 protein: CATSSRPGRLSPGRWWDEQFF
CDR3 DNA: TGTGCCACCAGCAGCCGACCTGGGCGGTTATCTCCCGGGAGATGGTGGGATGAGCAGTTCTTC

clone size: NA
V gene: TRBV19
J gene: TRBJ2-1
D gene: TRBD2
CDR3 protein: CASSPWTSGPNEQFF
CDR3 DNA: TGTGCCAGTAGTCCCTGGACTAGCGGTCCCAATGAGCAGTTCTTC

clone size: many
V gene: TRBV7-9
J gene: TRBJ2-7
D gene: TRBD1
CDR3 protein: CASSRQGGYEQYF
CDR3 DNA: TGTGCCAGCAGCCGACAGGGTGGTTACGAGCAGTACTTC

clone size: NA
V gene: TRBV5-1
J gene: TRBJ2-7
D gene: TRBD1
CDR3 protein: CAGSVTGADEQYF
CDR3 DNA: TGCGCCGGCTCAGTGACAGGGGCTGACGAGCAGTACTTC

clone size: NA
V gene: TRBV27
J gene: TRBJ1-1
D gene: NA
CDR3 protein: CASKRGGRNTEAFF
CDR3 DNA: TGTGCCAGCAAACGGGGAGGGCGGAACACTGAAGCTTTCTTT

clone size: NA
V gene: TRBV5-1
J gene: TRBJ2-1
D gene: NA
CDR3 protein: CASRGGYTIINNEQFF
CDR3 DNA: TGCGCCAGCAGGGGAGGTTACACGATAATTAACAATGAGCAGTTCTTC

clone size: once
V gene: TRBV4-2
J gene: TRBJ2-5
D gene: TRBD2
CDR3 protein: CASSQDRAGEFETQYF
CDR3 DNA: TGTGCCAGCAGCCAAGATCGGGCGGGAGAGTTTGAGACCCAGTACTTC

clone size: NA
V gene: TRBV4-3
J gene: TRBJ2-1
D gene: TRBD2
CDR3 protein: CASSQDAGGGYNEQFF
CDR3 DNA: TGCGCCAGCAGCCAAGATGCGGGGGGCGGGTACAATGAGCAGTTCTTC

clone size: once
V gene: TRBV4-3
J gene: TRBJ2-1
D gene: TRBD2
CDR3 protein: CASSQDPSGSTYNEQFF
CDR3 DNA: TGCGCCAGCAGCCAAGATCCTAGCGGGAGCACCTACAATGAGCAGTTCTTC

clone size: NA
V gene: TRBV7-8
J gene: TRBJ1-5
D gene: NA
CDR3 protein: CASSPGDQPQHF
CDR3 DNA: TGTGCCAGCAGCCCCGGGGATCAGCCCCAGCATTTT

clone size: NA
V gene: TRBV6-4
J gene: TRBJ2-7
D gene: TRBD2
CDR3 protein: CASSVDAGVGEQYF
CDR3 DNA: TGTGCCAGCAGTGTAGATGCGGGAGTCGGCGAGCAGTACTTC

clone size: NA
V gene: TRBV5-6
J gene: TRBJ2-7
D gene: TRBD1
CDR3 protein: CASSFFDRGDSYEQYF
CDR3 DNA: TGTGCCAGCAGCTTTTTTGACAGGGGAGATTCCTACGAGCAGTACTTC

clone size: NA
V gene: TRBV27
J gene: TRBJ1-1
D gene: NA
CDR3 protein: CASSLRLTGGSEAFF
CDR3 DNA: TGTGCCAGCAGTTTACGACTTACGGGGGGCTCTGAAGCTTTCTTT

clone size: medium-sized
V gene: TRBV23-1
J gene: TRBJ2-1
D gene: NA
CDR3 protein: CAITGQPEVGFF
CDR3 DNA: TGCGCCATTACGGGACAACCGGAGGTGGGGTTCTTC

clone size: NA
V gene: TRBV7-6
J gene: TRBJ2-2
D gene: NA
CDR3 protein: CASSSLDWSGELFF
CDR3 DNA: TGTGCCAGCAGCTCGCTAGATTGGTCCGGGGAGCTGTTTTTT

clone size: NA
V gene: TRBV19
J gene: TRBJ2-5
D gene: TRBD2
CDR3 protein: CASMRGGAPETQYF
CDR3 DNA: TGTGCCAGTATGCGGGGGGGAGCCCCAGAGACCCAGTACTTC

clone size: NA
V gene: TRBV15
J gene: TRBJ2-1
D gene: TRBD1
CDR3 protein: CATSPDRGSYNEQFF
CDR3 DNA: TGTGCCACCAGCCCCGACAGGGGAAGCTACAATGAGCAGTTCTTC

clone size: NA
V gene: TRBV15
J gene: TRBJ2-3
D gene: TRBD2
CDR3 protein: CATSSKSTSGSDTQYF
CDR3 DNA: TGTGCCACCAGCAGCAAGTCGACTAGCGGGAGTGATACGCAGTATTTT

clone size: NA
V gene: TRBV5-1
J gene: TRBJ1-1
D gene: TRBD1
CDR3 protein: CASSFPGTGDTEAFF
CDR3 DNA: TGCGCCAGCAGCTTCCCCGGGACAGGGGACACTGAAGCTTTCTTT

clone size: NA
V gene: TRBV29-1
J gene: TRBJ1-2
D gene: TRBD1
CDR3 protein: CSVPDRQGADVGYAF
CDR3 DNA: TGCAGCGTCCCGGACCGACAGGGGGCAGACGTCGGCTACGCCTTC

clone size: NA
V gene: TRBV9
J gene: TRBJ2-5
D gene: NA
CDR3 protein: CASSARDTAWETQYF
CDR3 DNA: TGTGCCAGCAGCGCACGGGACACCGCATGGGAGACCCAGTACTTC

clone size: NA
V gene: TRBV5-1
J gene: TRBJ2-1
D gene: NA
CDR3 protein: CASSLSGGDYNEQFF
CDR3 DNA: TGCGCCAGCAGCTTGTCAGGCGGGGACTACAATGAGCAGTTCTTC